The 25 T cell receptor beta chains below all came from one sample that was sequenced in a study of CD8+CD57+ T cells in acquired aplastic anemia. CD8+CD57+ cell expansion, shown by flow cytometry, had occurred in the patients selected for sequencing. Genomic DNA served as template for TCR beta VDJ and CDR3 profiling. Via MiXCR, TCRdb re-called the reads, giving one row per CDR3 protein. The sample has more than 150,000 distinct CDR3 sequences; 48% are singletons. The sample consisted of sorted CD4+, CD8+, or CD8+CD57+ T cells (not recorded which) from PBMCs. The receptors derive from a human donor with aplastic anemia.

The V and J genes are TRBV6-5 and TRBJ2-5; possibly TRBD1 or TRBD2 for D (5 bases each). The CDR3 is 13 residues long. The V gene lost 2 bases and the J gene lost 4 bases, with 8 bases spanning the gap. Germline assignment: CDR1 MNHEY and CDR2 SVGAGI. The CDR3 nucleotides are TGTGCCAGCAGTTACGTGGGGACAGAGACCCAGTACTTC. It yields the protein CASSYVGTETQYF.

V usage is TRBV10-3 and J usage is TRBJ2-3; D might be TRBD1 or TRBD2, each matching 5 bases. The length of the CDR3 is 13 residues. The V and J ends lost 10 bases and 2 bases respectively, with 13 bases between them. Germline loops: CDR1 ENHRY, CDR2 SYGVKD. The CDR3 DNA reads TGTGCCAGCGGCCGGGGCGTCACAGATACGCAGTATTTT. Its translation is CASGRGVTDTQYF.

V gene TRBV7-6 combines with J gene TRBJ1-6; D gene ambiguous. V was shortened by 4 bases and J by 7 bases, with 8 bases between the two germline ends. CDR1 is SGHVS and CDR2 is FNYEAQ in the germline V gene. The CDR3 runs to 13 residues. This CDR3 is CASSYVANSPLHF. CDR3 DNA sequence: TGTGCCAGCAGCTATGTGGCGAATTCACCCCTCCACTTT. The entire variable domain, with the rest obtained from reference TRBV7-6 and TRBJ1-6, is as follows: GAGVSQSPRYKVTKRGQDVALRCDPISGHVSLYWYRQALGQGPEFLTYFNYEAQQDKSGLPNDRFSAERPEGSISTLTIQRTEQRDSAMYRCASSYVANSPLHFGNGTRLTVT.

The chain uses TRBV5-6 and TRBJ2-7; 7 positions match TRBD1. Germline CDR1 SGHDT, CDR2 YYEEEE. Trimming took 4 bases from V and 3 from J; bases not matched to a gene: 4. The CDR3 is 13 amino acids. CDR3 protein: CASSEGTVYEQYF. CDR3 sequence (DNA): TGTGCCAGCAGCGAAGGGACAGTCTACGAGCAGTACTTC.

This clonotype showed up just a few times. CDR3 loop: CSVEELLGADTQYF. In DNA, the CDR3 is TGCAGCGTTGAAGAGCTACTAGGGGCAGATACGCAGTATTTT. The rearrangement links TRBV29-1 to TRBJ2-3, with D perhaps given as TRBD1 or TRBD2 (5 bases each). CDR1 is SQVTM and CDR2 is ANQGSEA in the germline V gene. This CDR3 is built from 14 residues. Trimming stripped 0 bases from V and 4 bases from J, with 11 bases between.

Here the CDR3 DNA reads TGTGCCAGCAGCCAGTCAGGAGGCTATGGCTACACCTTC. This encodes CASSQSGGYGYTF. The genes are TRBV6-2 or TRBV6-3 and TRBJ1-2; D uncertain. From germline, CDR1 is MNHEY and CDR2 SVGEGT. The CDR3 extends over 13 amino acids. Trimming left V 6 bases short and J 4 bases short, with 12 bases between.

V and J are TRBV7-9 and TRBJ2-3; D unclear. Germline values: CDR1 SEHNR, CDR2 FQNEAQ (reference sequence). CDR3 size: 13 residues. With 5 bases removed from V and 0 bases from J, the gap between germline ends came to 6 bases. The CDR3 sequence: CASSTPSTDTQYF. In DNA form, the CDR3 reads TGTGCCAGCAGCACACCTAGCACAGATACGCAGTATTTT.

The rearrangement uses TRBV7-2 and TRBJ2-1, with D unclear. CDR3 length equals 13 residues. Trimming stripped 4 bases from V and 3 bases from J, with 7 bases between. In germline, CDR1 is SGHTA, CDR2 FQGNSA. CDR3 coding DNA: TGTGCCAGCAGCTCGGAAATCTACAATGAGCAGTTCTTC. Its protein product is CASSSEIYNEQFF.

The gene calls are TRBV7-2 and TRBJ2-7, with D possibly called TRBD1 or TRBD2 (5 bases each). In germline, CDR1 is SGHTA, CDR2 FQGNSA. The CDR3 is made up of 12 amino acids. Trimming took 10 bases from V and 4 from J, leaving 14 bases between them. CDR3 residues: CATRGLTYEQYF. CDR3 DNA sequence: TGTGCCACTCGGGGCCTAACATACGAGCAGTACTTC.

This chain links TRBV10-1 with TRBJ1-2; D may be TRBD1 (6 bases). V gave up 2 bases and J gave up 12 bases, with 19 bases separating them. The length of the CDR3 is 14 residues. CDR1 is WNHNN and CDR2 is SYGVQD in the germline V gene (reference sequence). CDR3 sequence reads: CASSEKQDRPKHTF. In nucleotides, the CDR3 is TGCGCCAGCAGTGAGAAACAAGACAGGCCTAAGCACACCTTC.

The CDR3 sequence is CSVVPDGSGNTIYF. The CDR3 nucleotides are TGCAGCGTTGTACCGGACGGATCTGGAAACACCATATATTTT. The chain couples TRBV29-1 to TRBJ1-3, with no clear D. The CDR3 is 14 residues long. The V and J ends lost 4 bases and 1 base respectively, with 11 bases between them. Germline CDR1 is SQVTM and CDR2 is ANQGSEA.

This clonotype was detected only a few times. The chain recombines TRBV5-1 with TRBJ1-4, with TRBD1 identical over 7 bases. Germline CDR1 SGHRS, CDR2 YFSETQ. The CDR3 spans 14 residues. The J segment lost 8 bases and the V segment lost 0 bases, leaving 4 bases of the junction unmatched. In nucleotides, the CDR3 is TGCGCCAGCAGCTTGGAGGGGGCTTCGGAAAAACTGTTTTTT. Residues: CASSLEGASEKLFF.

In this sample, this clonotype turned up many times. The gene calls are TRBV11-2 and TRBJ1-1, with D possibly matching TRBD1 (6 bases). Germline-derived CDR1 and CDR2 are SGHAT and FQNNGV. CDR3 length: 14 amino acids. V lost 3 bases and J lost 1, with 9 bases in between. The CDR3 region has the DNA TGTGCCAGCAGCTTTCAGGACAGGAACACTGAAGCTTTCTTT. Protein sequence: CASSFQDRNTEAFF.

This clonotype showed up many times. The chain employs TRBV5-1 and TRBJ1-4; D unresolved. Trimming removed 1 base from V and 6 bases from J, with 13 bases in between. Per germline, CDR1 SGHRS and CDR2 YFSETQ. This CDR3 comprises 15 residues. The CDR3 DNA reads TGCGCCAGCAGCTTGAGAGGGAATGGCCATGAAAAACTGTTTTTT. This encodes CASSLRGNGHEKLFF. The variable domain in full, completed from reference TRBV5-1 and TRBJ1-4, reads KAGVTQTPRYLIKTRGQQVTLSCSPISGHRSVSWYQQTPGQGLQFLFEYFSETQRNKGNFPGRFSGRQFSNSRSEMNVSTLELGDSALYLCASSLRGNGHEKLFFGSGTQLSVL.

The genes are TRBV18 and TRBJ1-6; 8 nucleotides match TRBD1. CDR1 is KGHSH, CDR2 LQKENI, per germline. The CDR3 has 14 residues. Unmatched junction bases numbered 7, after V lost 4 bases and J lost 11 bases. The CDR3 sequence is CASSLSGGEAPLHF. CDR3 sequence (DNA): TGTGCCAGCTCACTATCAGGGGGCGAAGCACCCCTCCACTTT.

This clonotype appeared many times. The chain joins TRBV19 to TRBJ2-2; 7 bases align to TRBD2. CDR3 size: 14 residues. After removal of 6 bases from V and 7 bases from J, the junction contained 8 bases not matched to a gene. Germline loops: CDR1 LNHDA, CDR2 SQIVND (reference sequence). The CDR3 reads CASRGRLAFGELFF. As DNA, the CDR3 is TGTGCCAGTAGGGGGAGACTAGCCTTCGGGGAGCTGTTTTTT.

The genes are TRBV2 and TRBJ1-5; D not resolved. Looked up from germline, CDR1 is SNHLY and CDR2 is FYNNEI. Trimming removed 7 bases from V and 12 bases from J, with 10 bases in between. The CDR3 is made up of 10 amino acids. As DNA, the CDR3 is TGTGCCAGCATTGGAGCGGTCCAGCATTTT. It is translated as CASIGAVQHF.

In its sample, this clonotype was seen many times. CDR3 sequence: CASSSGGSYEQYF. The CDR3 nucleotides are TGCGCCAGCAGCTCCGGAGGATCCTACGAGCAGTACTTC. The genes are TRBV5-1 and TRBJ2-7; TRBD2 might be the D (5 bases). V lost 3 bases and J 1 base, leaving 8 bases between the germline ends. The germline V gene encodes CDR1 SGHRS and CDR2 YFSETQ. This CDR3 spans 13 amino acids.

Details on this clonotype: A read error is likely, as this CDR3 ends without the conserved phenylalanine or tryptophan. No DNA is shown, since the ends of the CDR3 on it are uncertain; the CDR3 is the one TCRdb lists. This chain connects TRBV10-1 to TRBJ1-4. Germline V gene lookup returns CDR1 WNHNN and CDR2 SYGVQD (reference sequence). A total of 11 residues make up the CDR3, ends included. The CDR3 here is CASSEGEGSVL.

The chain uses TRBV6-1 and TRBJ1-4; D possibly corresponds to TRBD1 (5 bases). Germline assignment: CDR1 MNHNS and CDR2 SASEGT. V was pared by 7 bases and J by 8 bases, with 17 bases between. The CDR3 covers 14 residues. The CDR3: CASISGTPGEKLFF. The DNA for the CDR3 is TGTGCCAGCATCTCCGGGACGCCGGGGGAAAAACTGTTTTTT.

This clonotype appeared many times. V usage is TRBV15 and J usage is TRBJ1-5, with D perhaps TRBD1 (5 bases). V was shortened by 0 bases and J by 2 bases, with 14 bases between the two germline ends. Germline V gene lookup returns CDR1 LNHNV and CDR2 YYDKDF (reference sequence). The CDR3 spans 17 residues. The CDR3 loop is CATSRDRGIGGNQPQHF. The CDR3 nucleotides read TGTGCCACCAGCAGAGATCGGGGGATCGGGGGCAATCAGCCCCAGCATTTT.

This clonotype was observed a handful of times. The chain employs TRBV19 and TRBJ2-7; TRBD1 is a possible D gene (6 bases). The germline V and J ends were trimmed by 3 bases and 2 bases, with 14 bases remaining between them. The CDR3 consists of 15 residues. Germline loops: CDR1 LNHDA, CDR2 SQIVND (reference sequence). CDR3 bases: TGTGCCAGTAGTATTGGGACACAGGGAACCTACGAGCAGTACTTC. This gives the protein CASSIGTQGTYEQYF.

Many counts were recorded for this clonotype. The chain combines TRBV12-3 or TRBV12-4 with TRBJ1-1, with a weak D call TRBD1 (5 bases). Trimming removed 6 bases from V and 8 bases from J, with 22 bases in between. The CDR3 contains 15 residues. The chain's CDR3 is CASSTTTGAGAEAFF. In nucleotides, the CDR3 is TGTGCCAGCAGCACGACTACAGGAGCGGGAGCGGAAGCTTTCTTT.

The chain has TRBV5-1 and TRBJ2-5; TRBD1 or TRBD2 may be the D gene (6 bases each). The V gene lost 4 bases and the J gene lost 3 bases, with 16 bases spanning the gap. CDR1 is SGHRS and CDR2 is YFSETQ in the germline V gene. CDR3 length equals 15 residues. CDR3 sequence (DNA): TGCGCCAGCAGCCCCTGGAGGGGGAAGAAAGAGACCCAGTACTTC. This gives the protein CASSPWRGKKETQYF.

This clonotype was seen ten or more times. Lacking the conserved final phenylalanine or tryptophan, this CDR3 likely reflects a read error. The DNA is left out, because the CDR3 cannot be placed on it with certainty; the CDR3 is given as TCRdb lists it. The V call is TRBV10-3, the J call TRBJ2-7; no check of the table's D call, TRBD2, against the DNA was made. The CDR3 is 12 residues long, counting both termini. Germline assignment: CDR1 ENHRY and CDR2 SYGVKD. This CDR3 is CAISGQGPGTTL.